Each of the 23 T cell receptor beta chains below was sequenced from the same sample in a study of graft-versus-host responses after intestinal transplantation. Their target antigens are unknown. Repertoires were generated with immunoSEQ multiplex PCR, while TCRdb's copy carries only in-frame clones and drops some. The data show about 100,000 clones, about 90% seen once. Sequenced here: unstimulated CD4+ T cells sorted from spleen or lymph node cells, sampled before transplant. The receptor source for this set is a human donor who was the organ donor for an intestinal transplant.

Written as DNA, the CDR3 is TGTGCCAGCAGCGATGGCGGGGGGCGGGGCACCGGGGAGCTGTTTTTT. This sequence encodes CASSDGGGRGTGELFF. The gene calls are TRBV9 and TRBJ2-2; 8 bases line up with TRBD2. With V trimmed by 3 bases and J by 4 bases, 8 bases remained unmatched. The germline gives CDR1 SGDLS, CDR2 YYNGEE. The CDR3 length is 16 residues.

The chain carries TRBV5-8 and TRBJ1-1; D uncertain. This CDR3 spans 12 amino acids. Trimming took off 2 bases at V and 10 bases at J, with 12 bases between the two ends. Germline values: CDR1 SGHTS, CDR2 YDEGEE. CDR3 sequence reads: CASSFSRAVAFF. CDR3 in DNA: TGTGCCAGCAGCTTTTCCCGGGCAGTAGCTTTCTTT. The entire variable domain, with the rest obtained from reference TRBV5-8 and TRBJ1-1, is as follows: EAGVTQSPTHLIKTRGQQATLRCSPISGHTSVYWYQQALGLGLQFLLWYDEGEERNRGNFPPRFSGRQFPNYSSELNVNALELEDSALYLCASSFSRAVAFFGQGTRLTVV.

This clone was counted between two and nine times. The chain couples TRBV6-6 to TRBJ1-5; D uncertain. The V gene's germline CDR1 is MNHNY and CDR2 SVGAGI (reference sequence). V shed 0 bases and J shed 4 bases, with 7 bases lying between them. The CDR3 spans 14 residues. CDR3 sequence (DNA): TGTGCCAGCAGTTACTCAGAAGGTAATCAGCCCCAGCATTTT. Translation gives CASSYSEGNQPQHF.

The CDR3 here is CASSRDRGIDTQYF. The CDR3 DNA sequence: TGCGCCAGCAGCCGGGACAGAGGGATAGATACGCAGTATTTT. This rearrangement joins TRBV5-1 to TRBJ2-3; TRBD1 matches at 7 bases. The CDR3 sequence is 14 residues long. V trimming: 4 bases; J trimming: 5 bases; junction bases outside the gene matches: 7. Germline CDR1 SGHRS, CDR2 YFSETQ.

The CDR3 here is CASSGQNVYGYTF. As DNA, the CDR3 is TGTGCCAGCAGTGGCCAAAACGTCTATGGCTACACCTTC. The V gene is TRBV6-1, the J gene TRBJ1-2; D unclear. Between the trimmed V and J ends, which lost 4 bases and 4 bases, there was a span of 10 bases. The CDR3 has 13 amino acids. The V gene's germline CDR1 is MNHNS and CDR2 SASEGT.

This clone was recorded a few times. V and J are TRBV6-5 and TRBJ1-1; 9 bases line up with TRBD1. The CDR3 extends over 14 amino acids. The germline gives CDR1 MNHEY, CDR2 SVGAGI. J lost 7 bases, V lost 6 bases, and 9 bases had no gene match. The CDR3 spells CASREQGAVGEAFF. The CDR3 bases are TGTGCCAGCAGGGAACAGGGGGCGGTGGGTGAAGCTTTCTTT.

J is TRBJ1-2 and V is TRBV25-1; perhaps TRBD1 as D (5 bases). This CDR3 is 13 amino acids long. Germline V lookup: CDR1 MGHDK, CDR2 SYGVNS. V lost 7 bases and J lost 1, with 10 bases in between. The CDR3 DNA sequence: TGTGCCAGCACCGAGGGGTTTAACTATGGCTACACCTTC. It encodes CASTEGFNYGYTF.

V and J are TRBV19 and TRBJ1-6, with TRBD1 matching over 7 bases. CDR1 LNHDA and CDR2 SQIVND come from the germline V gene (reference sequence). CDR3 size: 14 residues. J lost 9 bases, V lost 5 bases, and 7 bases had no gene match. The CDR3 region is CASSSGTVGSPLHF. The CDR3 coding sequence is TGTGCCAGTAGTTCCGGGACAGTCGGTTCACCCCTCCACTTT.

The chain joins TRBV5-1 to TRBJ2-4; 7 bases are a match to TRBD1. Germline values: CDR1 SGHRS, CDR2 YFSETQ. The CDR3 totals 11 residues. V lost 2 bases, J lost 14 bases, and 4 bases stayed unmatched. CDR3 sequence: CASSLAGTEYF. CDR3 sequence (DNA): TGCGCCAGCAGCTTAGCCGGGACAGAGTACTTC.

This chain uses TRBV2 with TRBJ2-3, with a weak D call TRBD2 (6 bases). V was shortened by 3 bases and J by 1 base, with 14 bases between the two germline ends. Germline assignment: CDR1 SNHLY and CDR2 FYNNEI. CDR3 length: 16 residues. DNA of the CDR3: TGTGCCAGCAGTGAGTTTGGGCGGGGTGGCACAGATACGCAGTATTTT. Its translation: CASSEFGRGGTDTQYF.

The chain recombines TRBV19 with TRBJ1-5, with a weak D call TRBD1 (6 bases). Germline V gene lookup returns CDR1 LNHDA and CDR2 SQIVND (reference sequence). Trimming removed 5 bases at V and 4 bases at J, with 12 bases between. CDR3 length: 14 residues. The CDR3 DNA follows: TGTGCCAGTAGTGAGGGGGGCTTTAATCAGCCCCAGCATTTT. It specifies CASSEGGFNQPQHF.

This clone was seen only a few times. This chain links TRBV7-9 with TRBJ1-2; D remains unclear. Germline assignment: CDR1 SEHNR and CDR2 FQNEAQ (reference sequence). V was pared by 1 base and J by 2 bases, with 14 bases between. This CDR3 has 16 amino acids. CDR3 sequence (DNA): TGTGCCAGCAGCTTAGTGAGTGCGACAAGGAACTATGGCTACACCTTC. The encoded protein is CASSLVSATRNYGYTF. Full variable domain (outside the CDR3, taken from reference TRBV7-9 and TRBJ1-2): DTGVSQNPRHKITKRGQNVTFRCDPISEHNRLYWYRQTLGQGPEFLTYFQNEAQLEKSRLLSDRFSAERPKGSFSTLEIQRTEQGDSAMYLCASSLVSATRNYGYTFGSGTRLTVV.

This clone came up once. This chain joins TRBV28 and TRBJ2-1; 13 nucleotides agree with TRBD2. V dropped 5 bases and J dropped 9; count of bases not matched to a gene: 10. CDR3 length: 16 amino acids. From germline, CDR1 is MDHEN and CDR2 SYDVKM. The CDR3: CASSPGIGLAGAEQFF. In DNA, the CDR3 is TGTGCCAGCAGTCCCGGGATAGGACTAGCGGGGGCTGAGCAGTTCTTC.

This clone appeared a single time. This rearrangement joins TRBV5-5 to TRBJ2-7; D remains unclear. V was pared by 2 bases and J by 5 bases, with 14 bases between. There are 14 residues in the CDR3. Germline V CDR1 and CDR2: SGHKS, YYEKEE (reference sequence). The CDR3 region has the DNA TGTGCCAGCAGCTTATTGCAGGTGAGGCACGAGCAGTACTTC. Translation: CASSLLQVRHEQYF.

The chain recombines TRBV9 with TRBJ1-1; no reliable D call. The CDR3 loop spans 14 amino acids. CDR1 and CDR2 (germline): SGDLS, YYNGEE. Trimming shortened V by 3 bases and J by 0 bases, and 9 bases separated the two germline ends. CDR3 nucleotide sequence: TGTGCCAGCAGCGCCGGCAGGATGAACACTGAAGCTTTCTTT. Amino acid sequence: CASSAGRMNTEAFF.

The chain uses TRBV28 and TRBJ2-5; 11 bases line up with TRBD2. With V trimmed by 6 bases and J by 5 bases, 11 bases remained unmatched. CDR3 length equals 16 residues. Germline V CDR1 and CDR2: MDHEN, SYDVKM. The CDR3 loop reads CASRQDLAGGAETQYF. The CDR3 DNA is TGTGCCAGCAGACAGGATTTAGCGGGGGGGGCTGAGACCCAGTACTTC.

The rearrangement joins TRBV7-9 to TRBJ2-1, with 8 bases matching TRBD1. This CDR3 spans 14 amino acids. Trimming at V came to 5 bases and at J to 5 bases, leaving 5 bases not matched to a gene. The germline CDR1 and CDR2 sequences are SEHNR and FQNEAQ (reference sequence). The chain's CDR3 is CASSQDRVDNEQFF. CDR3 sequence (DNA): TGTGCCAGCAGCCAGGACAGGGTTGACAATGAGCAGTTCTTC.

J is TRBJ2-7 and V is TRBV6-1; D may be TRBD2 (7 bases). The V and J ends lost 2 bases and 2 bases respectively, with 13 bases between them. Per germline, CDR1 MNHNS and CDR2 SASEGT. The CDR3 has 15 residues. The CDR3 DNA follows: TGTGCCAGCAGTGAACTGGGGGGGCGCACCTACGAGCAGTACTTC. Its protein product is CASSELGGRTYEQYF.

The chain's CDR3 is CAWSAGSRQPQHF. For the CDR3, the DNA is TGTGCCTGGAGTGCAGGGTCAAGGCAGCCCCAGCATTTT. The genes are TRBV30 and TRBJ1-5; a weak D match, TRBD1 (5 bases). The germline CDR1 and CDR2 sequences are GTSNPN and SVGIG (reference sequence). The CDR3 runs to 13 residues. The V end was cut by 1 base, the J end by 7 bases, with 11 bases between. The whole variable domain, remainder taken from reference TRBV30 and TRBJ1-5, is SQTIHQWPATLVQPVGSPLSLECTVEGTSNPNLYWYRQAAGRGLQLLFYSVGIGQISSEVPQNLSASRPQDRQFILSSKKLLLSDSGFYLCAWSAGSRQPQHFGDGTRLSIL.

This rearrangement joins TRBV7-6 to TRBJ2-3, with 8 bases fitting TRBD2. V shed 5 bases and J 6 bases; nucleotides not matched to a gene: 4. Germline V gene data show CDR1 as SGHVS and CDR2 as FNYEAQ. There are 13 residues in the CDR3. The DNA for the CDR3 is TGTGCCAGCAGCATCCGGGGGGGGGATACGCAGTATTTT. Translation gives CASSIRGGDTQYF.

V is TRBV6-5 and J is TRBJ2-7, with D possibly being TRBD2 (7 bases). This CDR3 is 13 amino acids long. V lost 6 bases to trimming and J lost 6 bases, with 15 bases between them. Looked up from germline, CDR1 is MNHEY and CDR2 is SVGAGI. The CDR3 sequence is CASREGRGGEQYF. Here the CDR3 DNA reads TGTGCCAGCAGGGAGGGTAGGGGGGGCGAGCAGTACTTC.

The gene calls are TRBV14 and TRBJ1-6; maybe TRBD1 (5 bases). The CDR3 extends over 13 amino acids. The germline gives CDR1 SGHDN, CDR2 FVKESK. The germline V and J ends were trimmed by 5 bases and 11 bases, with 13 bases remaining between them. The CDR3 DNA reads TGTGCCAGCAGCTCGGGACCGGGGACACCCCTCCACTTT. It specifies CASSSGPGTPLHF.

The chain links TRBV7-9 to TRBJ2-7, with 10 bases identical to TRBD2. The V and J ends lost 4 bases and 7 bases, in that order; junction bases with no gene match: 10. CDR1 and CDR2 (germline): SEHNR, FQNEAQ (reference sequence). This CDR3 is 15 amino acids long. CDR3 DNA sequence: TGTGCCAGCAGCTCCTGGGGGACTAGCGACTATGAGCAGTACTTC. Protein product: CASSSWGTSDYEQYF.